This T cell receptor (beta chain) originates from a study of blood T cell repertoires in COVID-19. V was shortened by 0 bases and J by 6 bases, with 9 bases between the two germline ends. CDR1 is LGHDT and CDR2 is YNNKEL in the germline V gene (reference sequence). This CDR3 region has 15 residues. Recovered participants had two consecutive negative NP/OP PCR tests, healthcare professional clearance, or symptom resolution. TCRdb keeps only in-frame clones here, not all; method: immunoSEQ multiplex PCR. The table shows under 200,000 clones, with around 80% occurring only once. The sequence derives from a man aged 45-65 years who had recovered from COVID-19. The chain links TRBV3-1 (or the pseudogene TRBV3-2) to TRBJ1-6; D unclear. The source material was PBMCs or T cells enriched from blood (not recorded which). In nucleotides, the CDR3 is TGTGCCAGCAGCCAAGACTGGGCAGGTAATTCACCCCTCCACTTT. Protein product: CASSQDWAGNSPLHF.